This T cell receptor (beta chain) originates from a study of T cell responses to AZD1222 COVID-19 vaccine. Notes on this clone: Antigen: not known.

Findings and caveats of the study: A mostly white British donor set with more females was recruited, and clonal diversity was possibly underestimated. Reportedly, close to half of spike-specific TCRs are directed against unmutated variant regions. Just a handful of people given AZD1222 tested seropositive at baseline.

V shed 3 bases and J shed 4 bases, with 6 bases lying between them. This CDR3 is built from 13 residues. From germline, CDR1 is SGHDN and CDR2 FVKESK. The protocol was immunoSEQ multiplex PCR, while the TCRdb copy is restricted to in-frame clones and leaves out a portion. The sample yields 70,000 to 95,000 clones, around 91% seen once. This chain links TRBV14 with TRBJ2-2; D is unresolved. Sample: peripheral blood, taken 28 days after the second AZD1222 dose. This TCR derives from an adult who received the AZD1222 COVID-19 vaccine. The CDR3 protein is CASSQLGTGELFF. DNA for the CDR3: TGTGCCAGCAGCCAGCTCGGCACCGGGGAGCTGTTTTTT.